This entry describes one T cell receptor beta chain. TCRdb recomputed calls from the 5' RACE reads with MiXCR, one row per CDR3 protein. The sample has a few hundred thousand distinct CDR3 sequences; 15% to 20% are singletons. The data belong to a study of T-cell memory formation after mild COVID-19. Trimming removed 4 bases from V and 9 bases from J; junction bases left unmatched: 10. This CDR3 is built from 15 residues. CDR1 and CDR2 from the germline V gene are SGHTA and FQGNSA. This sequence joins TRBV7-2 and TRBJ2-1, with 9 bases that match TRBD1. This TCR was sampled from a young man who had mild COVID-19 (a few samples of this study predate the infection). Cell type and time point are not known. Sequenced material: PBMCs or a T cell subset sorted from them (not recorded which). CDR3 nucleotides: TGTGCCAGCAGCTCACACAGGGGGCTGAGGGGTGAGCAGTTCTTC. It specifies CASSSHRGLRGEQFF.